In its sample, the clone carrying this T cell receptor (beta chain) was seen once. What it binds is unknown. CDR1 KGHSH and CDR2 LQKENI come from the germline V gene. This CDR3 contains 17 residues. The V end lost 3 bases, the J end lost 5 bases, and 17 bases lay between the germline ends. The record originates from a study of shared clonotypes between healthy human individuals. A CD45RA+ naive subset and a CD45RA-negative memory subset were split from CD4+ cells. Measured with immunoSEQ multiplex PCR; TCRdb has only the in-frame clones, and not every one. The repertoire holds roughly 1,500,000 clones, 95% to 99% seen once, with about 0.45% in the top ten. Study outcomes and limitations: Naive CD4 clonotypes overlapped across several donors at about 5%.

Sample: naive CD4+ T cells sorted from blood. Subset reported: CD45RA+ positively selected. This chain uses TRBV18 with TRBJ1-6; D might be TRBD1 (5 bases). The TCR was taken from a man aged 30 to 39 in good health. The CDR3 loop reads CASSPSRVLVHNSPLHF. Here the CDR3 DNA reads TGTGCCAGCTCACCTTCCAGGGTTCTCGTCCATAATTCACCCCTCCACTTT.